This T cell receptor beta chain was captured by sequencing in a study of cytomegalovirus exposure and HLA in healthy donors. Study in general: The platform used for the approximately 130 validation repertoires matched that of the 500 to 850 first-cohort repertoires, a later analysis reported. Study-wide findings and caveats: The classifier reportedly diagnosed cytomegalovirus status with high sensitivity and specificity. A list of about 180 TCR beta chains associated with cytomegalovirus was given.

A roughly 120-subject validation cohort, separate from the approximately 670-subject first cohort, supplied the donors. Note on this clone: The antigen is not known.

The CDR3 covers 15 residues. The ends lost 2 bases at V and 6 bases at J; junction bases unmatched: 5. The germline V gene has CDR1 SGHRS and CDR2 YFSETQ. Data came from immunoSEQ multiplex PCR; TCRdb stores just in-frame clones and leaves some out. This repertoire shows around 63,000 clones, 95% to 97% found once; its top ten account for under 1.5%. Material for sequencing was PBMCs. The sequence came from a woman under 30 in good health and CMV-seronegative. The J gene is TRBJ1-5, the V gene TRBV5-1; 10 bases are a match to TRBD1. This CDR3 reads CASSFGTGEGQPQHF. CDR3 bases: TGCGCCAGCAGCTTTGGGACAGGGGAGGGTCAGCCCCAGCATTTT.